The 9 T cell receptor beta chains listed next were all sequenced from one sample in a study of blood T cell repertoires in COVID-19. Sequencing was performed with immunoSEQ multiplex PCR; in TCRdb, only in-frame clones are kept and a portion is missing. The sample lists tens of thousands of clones; approximately 86% were seen once. Material for sequencing was peripheral blood. Every receptor here comes from a woman older than 75 with COVID-19, enrolled during active disease.

The rearrangement uses TRBV19 and TRBJ1-1; 8 nucleotides line up with TRBD1. Losses at the gene ends were 6 bases for V and 6 bases for J; bases not matched to a gene: 15. The germline V gene has CDR1 LNHDA and CDR2 SQIVND (reference sequence). The CDR3 totals 16 residues. The chain's CDR3 is CASSDRGARGHPEAFF. In DNA form, the CDR3 reads TGTGCCAGTAGCGACCGCGGAGCCAGGGGGCACCCTGAAGCTTTCTTT.

The chain recombines TRBV5-1 with TRBJ1-1; D remains unclear. Per the germline V gene, CDR1 is SGHRS and CDR2 is YFSETQ. CDR3 length: 15 amino acids. Trimming removed 0 bases at V and 0 bases at J, with 9 bases between. CDR3 nucleotide sequence: TGCGCCAGCAGCTTGGCCGATCTAGTGAACACTGAAGCTTTCTTT. Its translation is CASSLADLVNTEAFF.

The V call is TRBV29-1, the J call TRBJ1-1; TRBD1 agrees at 7 bases. The CDR3 spans 13 residues. CDR1 and CDR2 (germline): SQVTM, ANQGSEA. J gave up 8 bases and V 3 bases, and 9 bases lay outside the gene matches. CDR3 residues: CSVDRGQLYEAFF. CDR3 nucleotides: TGCAGCGTTGACAGGGGACAGCTATACGAAGCTTTCTTT.

A remark on this clone: Different DNA sequences within this sample yield the same CDR3. This chain connects TRBV18 to TRBJ2-2; 8 bases align to TRBD2. J gave up 0 bases and V 3 bases, and 0 bases lay outside the gene matches. CDR1 KGHSH and CDR2 LQKENI come from the germline V gene. The CDR3 extends over 15 amino acids. The CDR3 is CASSPSGANTGELFF. For the CDR3, the DNA is TGTGCCAGCTCACCTAGCGGGGCGAACACCGGGGAGCTGTTTTTT.

The rearrangement uses TRBV2 and TRBJ1-6; D is undetermined. The CDR3 consists of 14 residues. Germline V lookup: CDR1 SNHLY, CDR2 FYNNEI. V dropped 3 bases and J dropped 9 bases, with 12 bases sitting between them. The CDR3 loop reads CASSENSMGSPLHF. As DNA, the CDR3 is TGTGCCAGCAGTGAGAACAGCATGGGTTCACCCCTCCACTTT.

The rearrangement uses TRBV6-5 and TRBJ1-3; D might be TRBD1 (6 bases). Per the germline V gene, CDR1 is MNHEY and CDR2 is SVGAGI. The CDR3 has 14 amino acids. V was trimmed by 6 bases and J by 4 bases, leaving 13 bases between them. The CDR3 region is CASRTTGHGNTIYF. Here the CDR3 DNA reads TGTGCCAGCAGGACTACAGGGCACGGAAACACCATATATTTT.

There are a few counts of this clone. The chain combines TRBV19 with TRBJ1-5; TRBD1 matches 7 bases. CDR3 length equals 15 residues. Trimming cost V 7 bases and J 1 base; bases outside gene matches: 7. CDR1 is LNHDA and CDR2 is SQIVND in the germline V gene (reference sequence). Written as DNA, the CDR3 is TGTGCCAGTACACGAGGGACAGTAAGCAATCAGCCCCAGCATTTT. This encodes CASTRGTVSNQPQHF.

V and J are TRBV5-1 and TRBJ2-5; TRBD1 matches at 9 bases. V lost 7 bases, J lost 4 bases, and 2 bases stayed unmatched. The CDR3 consists of 12 residues. Germline assignment: CDR1 SGHRS and CDR2 YFSETQ. CDR3 sequence (DNA): TGCGCCAGCGGGACAGGGCGAGAGACCCAGTACTTC. This sequence encodes CASGTGRETQYF.

The chain links TRBV19 to TRBJ2-1; tentatively, D is TRBD2 (7 bases). Germline CDR1 reads LNHDA; CDR2 reads SQIVND (reference sequence). Between the trimmed V and J ends, which lost 6 bases and 4 bases, there was a span of 16 bases. The CDR3 consists of 15 residues. The DNA for the CDR3 is TGTGCCAGTAGGAACATAGGGGGGGGTTACAATGAGCAGTTCTTC. Amino acids: CASRNIGGGYNEQFF.